This TCR beta chain was captured in a study of blood T cells in healthy people across ages. In the study overall: Template switching recovered approximately one barcoded beta molecule for every two T cells. Study conclusions and caveats: TCR beta diversity per million T cells fell roughly linearly with age.

The germline V gene has CDR1 LGHDT and CDR2 YNNKEL (reference sequence). The CDR3 runs 15 residues. With regard to this clonotype: Its antigen remains unidentified. Being one base from a much bigger clone, this may be a read error.

Primers used in a second PCR of about 6 to 11 cycles were a sample-barcoded 5' primer and a J-beta primer mix. Via MiXCR, TCRdb re-called the 5' RACE reads, giving one row per CDR3 protein. This sample has more than 1 million distinct CDR3 sequences; more than 40% occur once, and the top ten carry approximately 19%. This TCR derives from a woman aged 55-70 years in good health. Sequences were obtained from blood. J is TRBJ2-5 and V is TRBV3-1; TRBD2 aligns across 7 bases. The CDR3 sequence: CAGSPGAGVRKEQYF. The CDR3 bases are TGTGCCGGCAGCCCCGGGGCGGGAGTTCGGAAGGAGCAGTACTTC.